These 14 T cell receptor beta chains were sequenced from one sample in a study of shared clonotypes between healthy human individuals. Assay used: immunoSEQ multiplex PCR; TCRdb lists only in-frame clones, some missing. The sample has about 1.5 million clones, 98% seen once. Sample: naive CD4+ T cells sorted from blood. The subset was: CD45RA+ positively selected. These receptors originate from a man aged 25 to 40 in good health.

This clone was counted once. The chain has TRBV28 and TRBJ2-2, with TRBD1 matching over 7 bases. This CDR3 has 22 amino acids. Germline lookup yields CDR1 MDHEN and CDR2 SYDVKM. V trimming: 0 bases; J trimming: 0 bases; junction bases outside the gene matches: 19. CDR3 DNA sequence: TGTGCCAGCAGTTTATGGGAAGGGGGCAGACCTACCGTCTACGCGAACACCGGGGAGCTGTTTTTT. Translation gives CASSLWEGGRPTVYANTGELFF. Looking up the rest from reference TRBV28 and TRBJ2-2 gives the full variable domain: DVKVTQSSRYLVKRTGEKVFLECVQDMDHENMFWYRQDPGLGLRLIYFSYDVKMKEKGDIPEGYSVSREKKERFSLILESASTNQTSMYLCASSLWEGGRPTVYANTGELFFGEGSRLTVL.

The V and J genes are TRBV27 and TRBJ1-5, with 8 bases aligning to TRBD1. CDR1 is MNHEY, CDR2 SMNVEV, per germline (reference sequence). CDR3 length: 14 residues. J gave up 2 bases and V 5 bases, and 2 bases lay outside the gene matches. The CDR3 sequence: CASSRGQGNQPQHF. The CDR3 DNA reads TGTGCCAGCAGTAGGGGACAGGGCAATCAGCCCCAGCATTTT.

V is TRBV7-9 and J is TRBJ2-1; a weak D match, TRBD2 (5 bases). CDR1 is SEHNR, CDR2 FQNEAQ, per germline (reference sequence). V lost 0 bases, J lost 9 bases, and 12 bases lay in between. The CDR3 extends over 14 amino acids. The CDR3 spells CASSLAGGPVEQFF. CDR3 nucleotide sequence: TGTGCCAGCAGCTTAGCGGGCGGGCCAGTTGAGCAGTTCTTC.

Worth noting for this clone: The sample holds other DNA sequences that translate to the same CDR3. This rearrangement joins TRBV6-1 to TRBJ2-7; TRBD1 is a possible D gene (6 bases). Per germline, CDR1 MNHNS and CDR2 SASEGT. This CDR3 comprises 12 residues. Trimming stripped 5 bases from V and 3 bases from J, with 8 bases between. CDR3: CASSQQGYEQYF. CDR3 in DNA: TGTGCCAGCAGTCAACAGGGCTACGAGCAGTACTTC.

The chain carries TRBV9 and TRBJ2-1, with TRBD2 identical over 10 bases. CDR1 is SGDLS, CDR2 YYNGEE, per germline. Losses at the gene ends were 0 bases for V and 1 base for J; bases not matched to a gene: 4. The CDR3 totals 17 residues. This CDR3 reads CASSVETSGTSYNEQFF. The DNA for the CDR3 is TGTGCCAGCAGCGTAGAAACTAGCGGGACTTCCTACAATGAGCAGTTCTTC.

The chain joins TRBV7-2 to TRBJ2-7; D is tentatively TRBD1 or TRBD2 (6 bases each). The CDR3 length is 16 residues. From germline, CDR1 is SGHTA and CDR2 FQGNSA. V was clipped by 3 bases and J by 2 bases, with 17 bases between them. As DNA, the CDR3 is TGTGCCAGCAGCTTGGGGGCGCGGGAACCACCCTACGAGCAGTACTTC. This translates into CASSLGAREPPYEQYF.

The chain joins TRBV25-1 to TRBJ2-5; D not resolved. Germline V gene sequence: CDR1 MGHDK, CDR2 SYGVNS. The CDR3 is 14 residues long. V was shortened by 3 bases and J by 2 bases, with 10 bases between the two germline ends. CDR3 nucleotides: TGTGCCAGCAGTGACTTCCAGGCACAAGAGACCCAGTACTTC. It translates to CASSDFQAQETQYF.

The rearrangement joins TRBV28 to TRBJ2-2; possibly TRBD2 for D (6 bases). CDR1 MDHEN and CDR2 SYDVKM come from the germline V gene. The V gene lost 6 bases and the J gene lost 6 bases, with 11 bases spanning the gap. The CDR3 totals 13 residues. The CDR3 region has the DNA TGTGCCAGCAGGCGGGGTCGGCCCGGGGAGCTGTTTTTT. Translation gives CASRRGRPGELFF.

DNA for the CDR3: TGTGCCTGGAGGGCCACAGGGATTGGCTACACCTTC. Translation: CAWRATGIGYTF. The gene calls are TRBV30 and TRBJ1-2, with D tentatively TRBD1 (6 bases). Trimming took off 3 bases at V and 7 bases at J, with 12 bases between the two ends. Germline assignment: CDR1 GTSNPN and CDR2 SVGIG (reference sequence). The CDR3 runs to 12 residues.

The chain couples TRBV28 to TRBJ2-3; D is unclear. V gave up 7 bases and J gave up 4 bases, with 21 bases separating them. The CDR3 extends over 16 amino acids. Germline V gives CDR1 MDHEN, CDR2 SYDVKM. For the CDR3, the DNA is TGTGCCAGCACCCCCCCTTCGGCGCTTCGCGCAGATACGCAGTATTTT. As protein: CASTPPSALRADTQYF. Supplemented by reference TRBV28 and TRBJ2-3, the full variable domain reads DVKVTQSSRYLVKRTGEKVFLECVQDMDHENMFWYRQDPGLGLRLIYFSYDVKMKEKGDIPEGYSVSREKKERFSLILESASTNQTSMYLCASTPPSALRADTQYFGPGTRLTVL.

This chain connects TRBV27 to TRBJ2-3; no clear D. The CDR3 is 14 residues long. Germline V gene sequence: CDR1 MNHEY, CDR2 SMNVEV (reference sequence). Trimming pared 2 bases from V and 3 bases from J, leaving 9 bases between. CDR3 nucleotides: TGTGCCAGCAGTTTAGCGCCACTGACAGATACGCAGTATTTT. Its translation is CASSLAPLTDTQYF.

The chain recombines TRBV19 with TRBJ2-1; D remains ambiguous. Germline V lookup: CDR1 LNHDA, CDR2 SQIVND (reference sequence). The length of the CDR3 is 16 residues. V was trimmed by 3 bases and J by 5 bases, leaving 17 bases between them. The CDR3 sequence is CASSMTVTSIHNEQFF. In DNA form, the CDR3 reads TGTGCCAGTAGTATGACGGTCACCAGCATCCACAATGAGCAGTTCTTC.

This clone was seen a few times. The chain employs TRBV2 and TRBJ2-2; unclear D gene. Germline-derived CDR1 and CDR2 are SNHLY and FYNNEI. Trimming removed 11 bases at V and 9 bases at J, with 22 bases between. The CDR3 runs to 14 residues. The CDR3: CACKFSSSVRELFF. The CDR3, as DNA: TGTGCCTGCAAGTTCAGTTCTTCCGTGCGGGAGCTGTTTTTT.

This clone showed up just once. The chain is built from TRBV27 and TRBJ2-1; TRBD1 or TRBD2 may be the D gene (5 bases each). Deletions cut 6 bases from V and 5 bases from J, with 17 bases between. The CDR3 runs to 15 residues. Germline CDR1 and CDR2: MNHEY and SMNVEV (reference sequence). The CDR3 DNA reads TGTGCCAGCAGGATGGGGCTAGCAGGGAACAATGAGCAGTTCTTC. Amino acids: CASRMGLAGNNEQFF.